This is a list of T cell receptor beta chains from one sample in a study of cytomegalovirus exposure and HLA in healthy donors. Method: immunoSEQ multiplex PCR; TCRdb's copy keeps in-frame clones and lacks some. The sample includes around 200,000 clones, about three quarters of them seen just once. Sequences were obtained from PBMCs. The receptors originated from a female donor in good health and CMV-seronegative. The conserved cysteine and the conserved F or W are not part of the CDR3 here.

CDR3: ASGLGREYNEQF
J: TRBJ2-1
V: TRBV12-5

CDR3: ATSSPTGVHQPQH
J: TRBJ1-5
V: TRBV15

CDR3: ASSGTSGRRADTQY
J: TRBJ2-3
V: TRBV10-1

CDR3: ASSIAPREGRIYNSPLH
J: TRBJ1-6
V: TRBV19

CDR3: ASSPVRGNGYT
J: TRBJ1-2
V: TRBV18

CDR3: ASSQDSLAGGGTYNEQF
J: TRBJ2-1
V: TRBV4-1

CDR3: ASSEDKPRDEKLF
J: TRBJ1-4
V: TRBV6-1

CDR3: ASSQDRGSREQY
J: TRBJ2-7
V: TRBV4-3

CDR3: ASSPTGEAYGYT
J: TRBJ1-2
V: TRBV18

CDR3: AWSVNGAGYT
J: TRBJ1-2
V: TRBV30

CDR3: ASSKDRALLAKNIQY
J: TRBJ2-4
V: TRBV21-1

CDR3: AISGPGGIQPQH
J: TRBJ1-5
V: TRBV10-3

CDR3: ASSLDPRGNNEQY
J: TRBJ2-7
V: TRBV5-1

CDR3: ASSLDIYEQY
J: TRBJ2-7
V: TRBV7-2

CDR3: AWSVGTGVADTQY
J: TRBJ2-3
V: TRBV30

CDR3: SVAGFSYEQY
J: TRBJ2-7
V: TRBV29-1

CDR3: ASNRPGPRRIVYT
J: TRBJ1-2
V: TRBV6-1

CDR3: ASSRQNSGANVLT
J: TRBJ2-6
V: TRBV6-6

CDR3: ASSQGTSGGHEQY
J: TRBJ2-7
V: TRBV14

CDR3: ASSQREGTYNEQF
J: TRBJ2-1
V: TRBV27

CDR3: ASSSDRDLGETQY
J: TRBJ2-5
V: TRBV5-1

CDR3: ASSGRTGGSSGYT
J: TRBJ1-2
V: TRBV19

CDR3: AWSQSGVVEQY
J: TRBJ2-7
V: TRBV30

CDR3: ASSQPRASEQF
J: TRBJ2-1
V: TRBV4-1

CDR3: ASSASGASLGAEAF
J: TRBJ1-1
V: TRBV7-9

CDR3: ASSLAGQEKLF
J: TRBJ1-4
V: TRBV7-2

CDR3: ASSLEGLAGDEQY
J: TRBJ2-7
V: TRBV11-3

CDR3: AWSRGRGNSPLH
J: TRBJ1-6
V: TRBV30

CDR3: SRDRGSGYT
J: TRBJ1-2
V: TRBV20-1

CDR3: ASSLVRMNTEAF
J: TRBJ1-1
V: TRBV5-1

CDR3: ASSGPGLDYNEQF
J: TRBJ2-1
V: TRBV6-1

CDR3: ASTLSGYNTEAF
J: TRBJ1-1
V: TRBV28